The rows below give T cell receptor beta chains drawn from one sample of a study of T cells in tuberculosis. Sequencing used immunoSEQ multiplex PCR; TCRdb keeps in-frame clones, though not all of them. This table has tens of thousands of clones, around 90% appearing once. Sequencing was done on a sample of PBMCs. Receptor source: a donor between 10 and 35 years old with latent tuberculosis or without tuberculosis infection. Some clones in this sample may be carry-over from other donors' samples. Each CDR3 is given with its conserved first and last residue. Fields, in order: CDR3 protein, CDR3 DNA, V gene, J gene, D gene, clone size. D genes are given only for firm matches. Rows give clone size only sometimes, using once, few, many, or a class for an expanded clone.

CDR3aa: CATSRENRKFSYEQYF
CDR3nt: TGTGCCACCAGCAGAGAAAACAGAAAGTTTTCCTACGAGCAGTACTTC
v_gene: TRBV15
j_gene: TRBJ2-7
d_gene: .
abundance: .

CDR3aa: CASSWRGSGGYTF
CDR3nt: TGTGCCAGTAGTTGGCGGGGTTCAGGCGGCTACACCTTC
v_gene: TRBV19
j_gene: TRBJ1-2
d_gene: .
abundance: .

CDR3aa: CASSADSGGPNIQYF
CDR3nt: TGTGCCAGCAGCGCGGACTCTGGGGGCCCAAACATTCAGTACTTC
v_gene: TRBV6-4
j_gene: TRBJ2-4
d_gene: .
abundance: .

CDR3aa: CASSMDSSGNTIYF
CDR3nt: TGTGCCAGCAGCATGGACAGCTCTGGAAACACCATATATTTT
v_gene: TRBV28
j_gene: TRBJ1-3
d_gene: .
abundance: .

CDR3aa: CSVVGVTEAFF
CDR3nt: TGCAGCGTTGTCGGAGTCACTGAAGCTTTCTTT
v_gene: TRBV29-1
j_gene: TRBJ1-1
d_gene: .
abundance: .

CDR3aa: CASSLGRGFYNEQFF
CDR3nt: TGTGCCAGCAGTTTGGGCAGGGGGTTTTACAATGAGCAGTTCTTC
v_gene: TRBV28
j_gene: TRBJ2-1
d_gene: TRBD1
abundance: .

CDR3aa: CASSPIMNTEAFF
CDR3nt: TGTGCCAGCTCACCTATAATGAACACTGAAGCTTTCTTT
v_gene: TRBV18
j_gene: TRBJ1-1
d_gene: .
abundance: .

CDR3aa: CASSQEGGYEQYF
CDR3nt: TGCGCCAGCAGCCAAGAAGGCGGGTACGAGCAGTACTTC
v_gene: TRBV4-1
j_gene: TRBJ2-7
d_gene: .
abundance: .

CDR3aa: CASSRFREHTGELFF
CDR3nt: TGTGCCAGCAGCCGTTTTCGGGAGCACACCGGGGAGCTGTTTTTT
v_gene: TRBV7-9
j_gene: TRBJ2-2
d_gene: .
abundance: .

CDR3aa: CAWKAAGRGWTEAFF
CDR3nt: TGTGCCTGGAAGGCGGCGGGCAGGGGCTGGACTGAAGCTTTCTTT
v_gene: TRBV30
j_gene: TRBJ1-1
d_gene: .
abundance: .

CDR3aa: CASIAGGLNTEAFF
CDR3nt: TGTGCCAGCATCGCCGGGGGATTGAACACTGAAGCTTTCTTT
v_gene: TRBV6-6
j_gene: TRBJ1-1
d_gene: .
abundance: .

CDR3aa: CASSHARGASETQYF
CDR3nt: TGCGCCAGCAGTCATGCCCGGGGGGCTTCGGAGACCCAGTACTTC
v_gene: TRBV4-3
j_gene: TRBJ2-5
d_gene: .
abundance: .

CDR3aa: CASSGAGNTIYF
CDR3nt: TGTGCCAGTAGCGGTGCTGGAAACACCATATATTTT
v_gene: TRBV19
j_gene: TRBJ1-3
d_gene: .
abundance: .

CDR3aa: CAWSPNQGYNEQFF
CDR3nt: TGTGCCTGGAGTCCGAACCAGGGATACAATGAGCAGTTCTTC
v_gene: TRBV30
j_gene: TRBJ2-1
d_gene: .
abundance: .

CDR3aa: CASSFGTGSIGDTQYF
CDR3nt: TGTGCCAGCAGTTTCGGGACAGGCTCAATTGGGGATACGCAGTATTTT
v_gene: TRBV27
j_gene: TRBJ2-3
d_gene: TRBD1
abundance: .

CDR3aa: CASSSQGQPQHF
CDR3nt: TGTGCCAGCAGTTCCCAGGGCCAGCCCCAGCATTTT
v_gene: TRBV2
j_gene: TRBJ1-5
d_gene: .
abundance: .

CDR3aa: CASSQRQLSSYNSPLHF
CDR3nt: TGTGCCAGCAGCCAACGACAGCTTAGCTCCTATAATTCACCCCTCCACTTT
v_gene: TRBV14
j_gene: TRBJ1-6
d_gene: .
abundance: .

CDR3aa: CASSLAGQGGTDTQYF
CDR3nt: TGTGCCAGCAGCTTGGCCGGCCAGGGGGGAACAGATACGCAGTATTTT
v_gene: TRBV7-9
j_gene: TRBJ2-3
d_gene: .
abundance: .

CDR3aa: CASSLGGTGSRDTQYF
CDR3nt: TGCGCCAGCAGCTTGGGGGGGACAGGTTCGAGAGATACGCAGTATTTT
v_gene: TRBV5-1
j_gene: TRBJ2-3
d_gene: TRBD1
abundance: .

CDR3aa: CASSQELRSSGNTIYF
CDR3nt: TGCGCCAGCAGCCAAGAGTTGAGAAGCTCTGGAAACACCATATATTTT
v_gene: TRBV4-1
j_gene: TRBJ1-3
d_gene: .
abundance: .

CDR3aa: CAWSPLGGRPEAFF
CDR3nt: TGTGCCTGGAGTCCACTCGGGGGTCGCCCTGAAGCTTTCTTT
v_gene: TRBV30
j_gene: TRBJ1-1
d_gene: .
abundance: .

CDR3aa: CASSLTSGGGVKFF
CDR3nt: TGCGCCAGCAGTTTGACTAGCGGGGGCGGGGTTAAGTTCTTC
v_gene: TRBV10-2
j_gene: TRBJ2-1
d_gene: TRBD2
abundance: few

CDR3aa: CASSAATGSYGYTF
CDR3nt: TGTGCCAGCAGCGCTGCTACAGGGTCCTATGGCTACACCTTC
v_gene: TRBV9
j_gene: TRBJ1-2
d_gene: .
abundance: .

CDR3aa: CASSPGTSGDDRPGELFF
CDR3nt: TGTGCTAGCAGCCCCGGGACTAGCGGGGACGATCGCCCCGGGGAGCTGTTTTTT
v_gene: TRBV7-7
j_gene: TRBJ2-2
d_gene: TRBD2
abundance: once

CDR3aa: CSVLDRGNTEAFF
CDR3nt: TGCAGCGTTCTGGACAGGGGGAACACTGAAGCTTTCTTT
v_gene: TRBV29-1
j_gene: TRBJ1-1
d_gene: TRBD1
abundance: .